The TCR beta chain described here comes from a study of T cells in Graves' hyperthyroidism and ophthalmopathy. Turning to the study itself: Blood from the periphery was taken at initial diagnosis, before any treatment.

This clonotype has a count of ten or more. Germline V gives CDR1 SEHNR, CDR2 FQNEAQ (reference sequence). V lost 5 bases and J lost 2, with 17 bases in between. The CDR3 totals 16 residues. Authors of the study amplified TCR beta CDR3 regions from RNA transcripts. TCR CDR3 regions were first amplified by RT-PCR with HTBI primers. MiXCR, run by TCRdb on the multiplex PCR reads, gives a single entry per CDR3 protein. This sample yields some 350,000 distinct CDR3 sequences, of which around a quarter are seen a single time; about 70% belongs to the top ten. The sequence came from a man aged 45 to 65 with Graves' hyperthyroidism. Sequenced material: blood. The gene calls are TRBV7-9 and TRBJ2-3, with a weak D call TRBD2 (5 bases). Here the CDR3 reads CASSQAQRTITDTQYF. The CDR3 DNA is TGTGCCAGCAGCCAAGCCCAGCGGACCATCACAGATACGCAGTATTTT.